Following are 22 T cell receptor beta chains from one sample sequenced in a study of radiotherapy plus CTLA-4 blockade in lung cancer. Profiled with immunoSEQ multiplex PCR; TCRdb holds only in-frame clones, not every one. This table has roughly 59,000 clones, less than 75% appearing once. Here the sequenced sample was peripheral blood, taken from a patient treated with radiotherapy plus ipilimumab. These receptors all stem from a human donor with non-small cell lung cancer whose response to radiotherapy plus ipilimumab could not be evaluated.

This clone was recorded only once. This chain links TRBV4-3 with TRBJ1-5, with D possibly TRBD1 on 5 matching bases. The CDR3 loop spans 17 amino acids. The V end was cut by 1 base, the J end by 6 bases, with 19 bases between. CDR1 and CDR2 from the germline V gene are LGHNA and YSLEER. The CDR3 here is CASSQGPWGGDGQPQHF. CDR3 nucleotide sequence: TGCGCCAGCAGCCAAGGACCTTGGGGAGGGGACGGTCAGCCCCAGCATTTT.

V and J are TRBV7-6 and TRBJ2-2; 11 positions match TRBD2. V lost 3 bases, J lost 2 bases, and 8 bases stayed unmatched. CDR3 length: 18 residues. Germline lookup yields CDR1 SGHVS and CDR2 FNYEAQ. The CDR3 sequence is CASSLVTSGGYNTGELFF. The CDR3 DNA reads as TGTGCCAGCAGCTTGGTTACTAGCGGGGGTTACAACACCGGGGAGCTGTTTTTT. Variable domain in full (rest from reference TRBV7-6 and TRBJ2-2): GAGVSQSPRYKVTKRGQDVALRCDPISGHVSLYWYRQALGQGPEFLTYFNYEAQQDKSGLPNDRFSAERPEGSISTLTIQRTEQRDSAMYRCASSLVTSGGYNTGELFFGEGSRLTVL.

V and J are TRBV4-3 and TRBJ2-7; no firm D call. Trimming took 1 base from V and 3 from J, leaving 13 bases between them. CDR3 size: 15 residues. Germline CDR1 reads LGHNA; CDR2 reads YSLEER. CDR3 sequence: CASSQVRSTFYEQYF. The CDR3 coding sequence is TGCGCCAGCAGCCAAGTCCGGAGTACCTTCTACGAGCAGTACTTC.

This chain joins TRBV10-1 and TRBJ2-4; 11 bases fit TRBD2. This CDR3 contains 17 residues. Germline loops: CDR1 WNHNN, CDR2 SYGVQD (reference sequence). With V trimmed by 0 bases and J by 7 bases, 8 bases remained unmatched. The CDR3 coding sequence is TGCGCCAGCAGTGAGTCATTAGCGGGAGGGCCCGGTAACATTCAGTACTTC. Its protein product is CASSESLAGGPGNIQYF.

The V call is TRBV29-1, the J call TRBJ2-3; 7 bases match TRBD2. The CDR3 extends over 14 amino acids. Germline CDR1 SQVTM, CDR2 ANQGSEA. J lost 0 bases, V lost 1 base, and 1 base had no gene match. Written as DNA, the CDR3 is TGCAGCGTTGAAGTGGGGGGGAGCACAGATACGCAGTATTTT. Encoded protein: CSVEVGGSTDTQYF.

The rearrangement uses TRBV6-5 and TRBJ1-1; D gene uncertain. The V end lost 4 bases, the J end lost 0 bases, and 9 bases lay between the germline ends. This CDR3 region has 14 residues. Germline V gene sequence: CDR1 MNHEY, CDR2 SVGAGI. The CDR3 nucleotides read TGTGCCAGCAGTTTTGACGGGATGAACACTGAAGCTTTCTTT. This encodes CASSFDGMNTEAFF.

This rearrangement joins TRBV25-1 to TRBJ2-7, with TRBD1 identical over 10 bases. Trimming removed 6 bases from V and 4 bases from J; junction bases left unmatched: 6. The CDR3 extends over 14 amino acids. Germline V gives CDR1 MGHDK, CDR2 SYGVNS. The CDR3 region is CASSPDRGPYEQYF. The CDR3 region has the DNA TGTGCCAGCAGCCCCGACAGGGGGCCATACGAGCAGTACTTC.

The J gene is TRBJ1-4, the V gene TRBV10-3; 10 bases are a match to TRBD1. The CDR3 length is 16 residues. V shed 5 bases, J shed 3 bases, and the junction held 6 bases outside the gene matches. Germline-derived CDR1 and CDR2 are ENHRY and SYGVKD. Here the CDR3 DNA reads TGTGCCATCAGTATGGGACAGGGGACGGCTAATGAAAAACTGTTTTTT. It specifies CAISMGQGTANEKLFF.

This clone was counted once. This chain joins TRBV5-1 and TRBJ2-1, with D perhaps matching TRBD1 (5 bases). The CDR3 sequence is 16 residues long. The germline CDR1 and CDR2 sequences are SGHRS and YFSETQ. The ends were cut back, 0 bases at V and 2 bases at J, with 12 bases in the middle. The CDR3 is CASSLEGRVPYNEQFF. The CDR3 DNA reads TGCGCCAGCAGCTTGGAGGGCAGGGTCCCCTACAATGAGCAGTTCTTC.

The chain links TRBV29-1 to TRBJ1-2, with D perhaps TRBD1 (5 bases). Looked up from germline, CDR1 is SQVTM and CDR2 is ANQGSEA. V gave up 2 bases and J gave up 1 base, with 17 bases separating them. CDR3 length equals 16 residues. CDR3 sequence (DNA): TGCAGCGTTGAAAGTCTAGGACATCCTTATAACTATGGCTACACCTTC. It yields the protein CSVESLGHPYNYGYTF.

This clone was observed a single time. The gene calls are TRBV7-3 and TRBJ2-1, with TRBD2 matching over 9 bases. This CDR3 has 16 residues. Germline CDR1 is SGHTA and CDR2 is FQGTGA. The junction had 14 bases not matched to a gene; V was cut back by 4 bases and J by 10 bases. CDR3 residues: CASSSVAGGPVGEQFF. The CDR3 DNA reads TGTGCCAGCAGCTCTGTGGCGGGAGGGCCGGTGGGAGAGCAGTTCTTC.

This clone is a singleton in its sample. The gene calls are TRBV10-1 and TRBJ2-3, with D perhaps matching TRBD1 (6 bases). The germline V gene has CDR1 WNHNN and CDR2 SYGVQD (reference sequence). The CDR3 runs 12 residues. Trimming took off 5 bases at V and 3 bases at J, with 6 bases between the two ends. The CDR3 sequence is CASSQGTDTQYF. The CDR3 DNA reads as TGCGCCAGCAGTCAGGGGACAGATACGCAGTATTTT.

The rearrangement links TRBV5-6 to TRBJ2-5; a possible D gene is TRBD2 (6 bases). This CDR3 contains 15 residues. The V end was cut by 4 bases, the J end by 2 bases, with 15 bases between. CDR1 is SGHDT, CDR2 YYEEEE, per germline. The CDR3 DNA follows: TGTGCCAGCAGCCCTTGGGGGGAAGGGCAAGAGACCCAGTACTTC. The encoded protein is CASSPWGEGQETQYF.

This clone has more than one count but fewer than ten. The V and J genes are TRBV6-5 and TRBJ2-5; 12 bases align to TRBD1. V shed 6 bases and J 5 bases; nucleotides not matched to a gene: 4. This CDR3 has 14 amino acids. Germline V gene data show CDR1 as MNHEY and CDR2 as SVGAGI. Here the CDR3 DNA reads TGTGCCAGCAGGGGGGGACAGGGGGCGGAGACCCAGTACTTC. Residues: CASRGGQGAETQYF.

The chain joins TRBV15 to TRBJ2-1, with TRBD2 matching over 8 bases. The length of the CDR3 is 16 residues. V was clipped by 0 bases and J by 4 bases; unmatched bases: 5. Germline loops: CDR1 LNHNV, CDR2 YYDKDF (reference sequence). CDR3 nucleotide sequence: TGTGCCACCAGCAGAGATAAGGGACTAGAATACAATGAGCAGTTCTTC. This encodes CATSRDKGLEYNEQFF.

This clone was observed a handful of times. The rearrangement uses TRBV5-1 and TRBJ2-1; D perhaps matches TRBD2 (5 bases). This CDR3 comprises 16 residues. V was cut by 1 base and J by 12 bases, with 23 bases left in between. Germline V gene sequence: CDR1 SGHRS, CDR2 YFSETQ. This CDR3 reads CASSLTQSSRPGGQFF. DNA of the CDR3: TGCGCCAGCAGCTTGACCCAAAGTTCCCGGCCAGGAGGGCAGTTCTTC.

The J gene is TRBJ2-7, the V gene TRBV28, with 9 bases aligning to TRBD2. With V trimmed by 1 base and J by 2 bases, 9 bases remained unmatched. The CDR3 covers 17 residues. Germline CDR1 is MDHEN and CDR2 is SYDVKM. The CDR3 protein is CASSLLRLLAGAYEQYF. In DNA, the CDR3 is TGTGCCAGCAGTTTATTGCGGCTGTTAGCGGGGGCCTACGAGCAGTACTTC.

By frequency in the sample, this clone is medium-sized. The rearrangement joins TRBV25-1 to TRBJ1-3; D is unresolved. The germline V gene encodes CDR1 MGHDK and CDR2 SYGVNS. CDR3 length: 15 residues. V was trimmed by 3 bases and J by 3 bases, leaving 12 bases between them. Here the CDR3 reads CASSDSAGSGNTIYF. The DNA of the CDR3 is TGTGCCAGCAGTGACTCCGCAGGCAGTGGAAACACCATATATTTT.

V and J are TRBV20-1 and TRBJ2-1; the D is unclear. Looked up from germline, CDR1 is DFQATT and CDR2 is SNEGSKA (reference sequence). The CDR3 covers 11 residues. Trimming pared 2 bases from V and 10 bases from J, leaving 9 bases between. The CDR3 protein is CSARPRYEQFF. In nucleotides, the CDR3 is TGCAGTGCTAGACCTAGGTACGAGCAGTTCTTC.

For the CDR3, the DNA is TGTGCCAGCAGCCAAGAACGGGCGGGAGGTAGTTACGAGCAGTACTTC. Translation: CASSQERAGGSYEQYF. V gene TRBV4-2 combines with J gene TRBJ2-5; 8 nucleotides line up with TRBD2. The DNA end is a closer match to TRBJ2-7, so the J assignment may be wrong. Germline V gene sequence: CDR1 LGHNA, CDR2 YNFKEQ. CDR3 length equals 16 residues.

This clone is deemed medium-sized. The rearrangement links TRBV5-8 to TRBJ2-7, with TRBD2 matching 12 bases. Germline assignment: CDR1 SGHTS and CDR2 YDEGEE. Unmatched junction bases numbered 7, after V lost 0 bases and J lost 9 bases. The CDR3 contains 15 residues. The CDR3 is CASSLETSGSTRQYF. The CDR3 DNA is TGTGCCAGCAGCTTGGAGACTAGCGGGAGTACAAGGCAGTACTTC.

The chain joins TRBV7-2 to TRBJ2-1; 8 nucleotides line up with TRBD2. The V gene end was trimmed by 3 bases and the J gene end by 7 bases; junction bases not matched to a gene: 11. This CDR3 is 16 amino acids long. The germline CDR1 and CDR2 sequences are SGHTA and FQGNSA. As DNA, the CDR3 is TGTGCCAGCAGCTTCGACTCCGGGACTAGTGGAAATGAGCAGTTCTTC. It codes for CASSFDSGTSGNEQFF.